This T cell receptor (beta chain) was observed in a study of cytomegalovirus exposure and HLA in healthy donors. Per germline, CDR1 MDHEN and CDR2 SYDVKM. The CDR3 has 14 residues. Trimming at V came to 6 bases and at J to 4 bases, leaving 7 bases not matched to a gene. To note about this clone: The antigen is undetermined.

The primer mix had 60 Vbeta and 13 Jbeta primers. Measured with immunoSEQ multiplex PCR; TCRdb has only the in-frame clones, and not every one. The table has 120,000 to 150,000 clones, around 80% seen once. Whole-study results and caveats: Analysis was carried out at a later point, and it linked a missense DCLRE1C variant to TCR beta V- and J-gene trimming. HLA-A and HLA-B allele assignments for most subjects were reportedly predicted accurately using TCR beta sequences. The likely explanation for a cluster of highly shared sequence variants was sequencing artifact.

The sequence derives from a man aged 25 to 40 in good health and CMV-seronegative. The sample comprised PBMCs. The chain uses TRBV28 and TRBJ1-2, with 8 bases identical to TRBD1. This CDR3 is CASSRTGSFYGYTF. The CDR3, as DNA: TGTGCCAGCAGCCGGACAGGGAGTTTCTATGGCTACACCTTC.